One sample yielded the 10 T cell receptor beta chains listed below, sequenced in a study of T cell changes during pregnancy in multiple sclerosis. Here immunoSEQ multiplex PCR was the method, and the copy in TCRdb shows in-frame clones only, minus some. The repertoire holds 60,000 to 75,000 clones, with 90% to 95% as singletons. The sample consisted of peripheral blood, taken in the second trimester of pregnancy. These receptors were obtained from a female donor in good health, enrolled as a control in a pregnancy study.

V gene TRBV11-2 combines with J gene TRBJ2-7; 10 bases match TRBD1. Trimming at V came to 6 bases and at J to 1 base, leaving 6 bases not matched to a gene. Germline-derived CDR1 and CDR2 are SGHAT and FQNNGV. The CDR3 covers 15 residues. The DNA of the CDR3 is TGTGCCAGCAGTCCGAGGACAGGGGGGTCCTACGAGCAGTACTTC. The encoded protein is CASSPRTGGSYEQYF.

This chain links TRBV28 with TRBJ1-2; D unresolved. Germline V gene sequence: CDR1 MDHEN, CDR2 SYDVKM. Trimming left V 3 bases short and J 4 bases short, with 6 bases between. CDR3 size: 12 residues. This CDR3 reads CASSFGFYGYTF. The CDR3 DNA is TGTGCCAGCAGTTTTGGCTTCTATGGCTACACCTTC.

The genes are TRBV28 and TRBJ1-1; 7 positions match TRBD1. Unmatched junction bases numbered 7, after V lost 6 bases and J lost 0 bases. CDR3 size: 15 residues. Per the germline V gene, CDR1 is MDHEN and CDR2 is SYDVKM. CDR3 in amino acids: CASRLTGQLNTEAFF. Here the CDR3 DNA reads TGTGCCAGCAGGTTAACGGGACAGCTGAACACTGAAGCTTTCTTT.

The J gene is TRBJ2-3, the V gene TRBV30, with D possibly matching TRBD2 (7 bases). CDR3 length: 18 residues. Trimming left V 3 bases short and J 2 bases short, with 24 bases between. CDR1 GTSNPN and CDR2 SVGIG come from the germline V gene (reference sequence). This chain's CDR3 is CAWRRGRAIWPYTDTQYF. As DNA, the CDR3 is TGTGCCTGGAGAAGGGGGAGGGCCATTTGGCCGTACACAGATACGCAGTATTTT.

J is TRBJ2-5 and V is TRBV7-9; TRBD1 matches 8 bases. The CDR3 covers 17 residues. Germline CDR1 reads SEHNR; CDR2 reads FQNEAQ (reference sequence). J was trimmed by 4 bases and V by 3 bases; bases with no gene match: 13. The CDR3 here is CASSFGRGRRKGETQYF. The CDR3 nucleotides read TGTGCCAGCAGCTTCGGCAGGGGGCGAAGAAAGGGAGAGACCCAGTACTTC.

This clone turned up a few times. This sequence joins TRBV7-6 and TRBJ1-1; D may be TRBD1 (6 bases). This CDR3 region has 13 residues. The germline gives CDR1 SGHVS, CDR2 FNYEAQ. Deletions cut 4 bases from V and 0 bases from J, with 6 bases between. For the CDR3, the DNA is TGTGCCAGCAGCTCAGGGGTGAACACTGAAGCTTTCTTT. It yields the protein CASSSGVNTEAFF.

The genes are TRBV19 and TRBJ2-4; 9 nucleotides agree with TRBD2. With 1 base clipped from V and 8 bases from J, the junction kept 3 bases outside the gene matches. Germline V lookup: CDR1 LNHDA, CDR2 SQIVND (reference sequence). CDR3 length: 14 residues. CDR3 in DNA: TGTGCCAGTAGTATAGGCGGGGGGGCCGACATTCAGTACTTC. Amino acid sequence: CASSIGGGADIQYF. Together with reference TRBV19 and TRBJ2-4, the CDR3 gives the full variable domain: DGGITQSPKYLFRKEGQNVTLSCEQNLNHDAMYWYRQDPGQGLRLIYYSQIVNDFQKGDIAEGYSVSREKKESFPLTVTSAQKNPTAFYLCASSIGGGADIQYFGAGTRLSVL.

The chain recombines TRBV28 with TRBJ2-7, with D perhaps matching TRBD2 (6 bases). V was cut by 8 bases and J by 2 bases, with 10 bases left in between. The CDR3 has 12 amino acids. In germline, CDR1 is MDHEN, CDR2 SYDVKM. CDR3 protein: CASGRSAYEQYF. DNA for the CDR3: TGTGCCAGCGGGAGGTCCGCCTACGAGCAGTACTTC.

The chain joins TRBV6-4 to TRBJ2-3; 7 bases are shared with TRBD1. Trimming took 1 base from V and 5 from J; bases not matched to a gene: 9. This CDR3 region has 16 residues. Germline V gives CDR1 MRHNA, CDR2 SNTAGT. Written as DNA, the CDR3 is TGTGCCAGCAGTGACTTGTCAGGACAGGCCCTAGATACGCAGTATTTT. Translated, it gives CASSDLSGQALDTQYF.

This sequence joins TRBV29-1 and TRBJ1-2; 8 bases fit TRBD1. Germline assignment: CDR1 SQVTM and CDR2 ANQGSEA. The CDR3 spans 14 residues. The trim removed 0 bases at V and 8 bases at J, leaving 8 bases unmatched. CDR3 protein: CSVEEEQGADGYTF. In DNA, the CDR3 is TGCAGCGTTGAAGAGGAGCAGGGGGCGGACGGCTACACCTTC. The whole variable domain, filled in from reference TRBV29-1 and TRBJ1-2, reads SAVISQKPSRDICQRGTSLTIQCQVDSQVTMMFWYRQQPGQSLTLIATANQGSEATYESGFVIDKFPISRPNLTFSTLTVSNMSPEDSSIYLCSVEEEQGADGYTFGSGTRLTVV.